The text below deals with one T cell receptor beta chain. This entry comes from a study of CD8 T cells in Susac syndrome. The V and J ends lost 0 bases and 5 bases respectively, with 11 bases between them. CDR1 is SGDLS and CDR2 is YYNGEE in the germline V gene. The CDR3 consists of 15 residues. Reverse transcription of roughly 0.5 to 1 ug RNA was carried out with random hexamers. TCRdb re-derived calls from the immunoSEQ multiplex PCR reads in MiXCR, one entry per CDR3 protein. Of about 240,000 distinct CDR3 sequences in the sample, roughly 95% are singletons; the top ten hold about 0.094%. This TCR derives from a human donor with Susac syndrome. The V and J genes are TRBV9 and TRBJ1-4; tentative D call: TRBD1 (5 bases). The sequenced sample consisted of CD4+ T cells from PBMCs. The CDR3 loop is CASSVVPGRNEKLFF. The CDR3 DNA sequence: TGTGCCAGCAGCGTAGTGCCAGGGCGGAATGAAAAACTGTTTTTT.